In its sample, the clone carrying this T cell receptor (beta chain) is medium-sized. Its matching antigen is unknown. Each library started from 15 ng of total RNA using the QIAseq Immune Repertoire TCR panel. A single record per CDR3 protein comes from TCRdb applying MiXCR to the reads. The repertoire consists of some 790 distinct CDR3 sequences, with 7.5% to 9% occurring once and the leading ten covering 31%. This sample was taken from a study of circulating CD8 cells and anti-PD-1 response in melanoma. At the level of the study: Responders had complete or partial responses; non-responders had stable or progressive disease.

CDR3 length equals 14 residues. V lost 6 bases to trimming and J lost 7 bases; unmatched junction nucleotides: 8. Germline V gene data show CDR1 as SNHLY and CDR2 as FYNNEI. Sorting of live CD3+CD8+TCRalphabeta+ cells by PD-1 and/or TIGIT gave four subsets. General observations from the study: DNEG was most diverse; TIGIT repertoires were least diverse. Clonotype sharing was highest between DPOS and TIGIT subsets.

The V gene is TRBV2, the J gene TRBJ1-5, with 8 bases that match TRBD1. The clonotype comes from a human donor with melanoma. Sequences were derived from CD8+ T cells from PBMCs, sampled at baseline or after one month of anti-PD-1 therapy (not recorded which). The CDR3, as DNA: TGTGCCAGCAGCAACAGGGGGTCGGGGCAGCCCCAGCATTTT. Protein: CASSNRGSGQPQHF.